Listed below are T cell receptor beta chains from one sample, sequenced in a study of blood T cell repertoires in COVID-19. TCRdb's table, derived via immunoSEQ multiplex PCR, lists solely in-frame clones and lacks some. This table holds 180,000 or so clones, more than 75% found once. The sample consisted of peripheral blood. The receptors come from a person between 65 and 80 years old with COVID-19, enrolled during active disease. The CDR3 runs from the conserved cysteine through the conserved F or W. Each record gives: J gene, V gene, D gene, clone size, CDR3 protein, CDR3 DNA. The D gene is left open where the match is weak. Rows give clone size only sometimes, using once, few, many, or a class for an expanded clone.

J: TRBJ1-2; V: TRBV5-1; D: .; size: few; CDR3: CASSSLTGGYTF; DNA: TGCGCCAGCAGCTCGCTGACCGGGGGCTACACCTTC
J: TRBJ1-5; V: TRBV3-1/TRBV3-2; D: TRBD1; size: .; CDR3: CASSLTGSNQPQHF; DNA: TGTGCCAGCAGCCTGACAGGGAGCAATCAGCCCCAGCATTTT
J: TRBJ1-4; V: TRBV28; D: .; size: .; CDR3: CASSLIKAGADEKLFF; DNA: TGTGCCAGCAGTTTAATTAAAGCAGGGGCTGATGAAAAACTGTTTTTT
J: TRBJ2-1; V: TRBV5-5; D: TRBD1; size: .; CDR3: CASGTGTVYNEQFF; DNA: TGTGCCAGCGGCACCGGGACAGTGTACAATGAGCAGTTCTTC
J: TRBJ2-7; V: TRBV27; D: TRBD2; size: .; CDR3: CASRASGSSYEQYF; DNA: TGTGCCAGCAGGGCTAGCGGGAGCTCCTACGAGCAGTACTTC
J: TRBJ1-2; V: TRBV29-1; D: .; size: once; CDR3: CSVKNPGVVNYGYTF; DNA: TGCAGCGTCAAGAACCCGGGGGTAGTTAACTATGGCTACACCTTC
J: TRBJ2-7; V: TRBV19; D: TRBD2; size: .; CDR3: CASSQKGTTYEQYF; DNA: TGTGCCAGTAGTCAGAAAGGGACTACCTACGAGCAGTACTTC
J: TRBJ1-6; V: TRBV7-2; D: .; size: .; CDR3: CASSLGSGYNSPLHF; DNA: TGTGCCAGCAGCTTAGGGTCAGGTTATAATTCACCCCTCCACTTT
J: TRBJ1-4; V: TRBV29-1; D: TRBD1; size: once; CDR3: CSARRDRGEKLFF; DNA: TGCAGCGCCCGCCGGGACAGGGGTGAAAAACTGTTTTTT
J: TRBJ1-1; V: TRBV3-1/TRBV3-2; D: .; size: .; CDR3: CASKAGVGAGPEAFF; DNA: TGTGCCAGCAAGGCAGGAGTTGGGGCCGGGCCTGAAGCTTTCTTT
J: TRBJ2-5; V: TRBV6-6; D: .; size: .; CDR3: CASSYSRGAGETQYF; DNA: TGTGCCAGCAGTTACAGTCGGGGGGCAGGAGAGACCCAGTACTTC
J: TRBJ2-1; V: TRBV9; D: TRBD2; size: .; CDR3: CASSDRLAGDLNEQFF; DNA: TGTGCCAGCAGCGACCGACTAGCGGGAGACCTCAATGAGCAGTTCTTC
J: TRBJ1-5; V: TRBV7-2; D: .; size: .; CDR3: CASSRQGGADQPQHF; DNA: TGTGCCAGCAGCCGTCAAGGGGGGGCTGATCAGCCCCAGCATTTT
J: TRBJ2-3; V: TRBV7-2; D: .; size: .; CDR3: CASSTGFSTDTQYF; DNA: TGTGCCAGCAGCACAGGTTTTAGCACAGATACGCAGTATTTT
J: TRBJ1-5; V: TRBV4-1; D: .; size: .; CDR3: CASSGGTGNQPQHF; DNA: TGCGCCAGCAGCGGAGGAACAGGGAATCAGCCCCAGCATTTT
J: TRBJ1-4; V: TRBV19; D: .; size: few; CDR3: CASSIDKFEKLFF; DNA: TGTGCCAGTAGTATTGACAAGTTTGAAAAACTGTTTTTT
J: TRBJ2-7; V: TRBV18; D: TRBD1; size: .; CDR3: CASSQNSRGYEQYF; DNA: TGTGCCAGCTCACAGAACAGCAGGGGGTACGAGCAGTACTTC
J: TRBJ1-5; V: TRBV6-6; D: .; size: .; CDR3: CASRGDSNQPQHF; DNA: TGTGCCAGCAGGGGAGATAGCAATCAGCCCCAGCATTTT
J: TRBJ2-7; V: TRBV7-2; D: .; size: once; CDR3: CASSPPGYEQYF; DNA: TGTGCCAGCAGCCCCCCGGGCTACGAGCAGTACTTC
J: TRBJ2-5; V: TRBV29-1; D: TRBD2; size: few; CDR3: CSVLPSGTRGTQYF; DNA: TGCAGCGTACTACCTAGCGGGACCCGGGGGACCCAGTACTTC
J: TRBJ1-1; V: TRBV6-5; D: .; size: .; CDR3: CASSRTGGTEAFF; DNA: TGTGCCAGCAGTCGGACCGGGGGCACTGAAGCTTTCTTT
J: TRBJ1-2; V: TRBV6-2/TRBV6-3; D: .; size: .; CDR3: CASSTGANYGYTF; DNA: TGTGCCAGCAGTACTGGAGCTAACTATGGCTACACCTTC
J: TRBJ1-1; V: TRBV29-1; D: .; size: .; CDR3: CSVIRFENTEAFF; DNA: TGCAGCGTTATTAGATTCGAGAACACTGAAGCTTTCTTT
J: TRBJ1-6; V: TRBV10-3; D: TRBD1; size: .; CDR3: CAISAGTDSYNSPLHF; DNA: TGTGCCATCAGTGCCGGGACAGACTCCTATAATTCACCCCTCCACTTT
J: TRBJ2-3; V: TRBV3-1/TRBV3-2; D: .; size: .; CDR3: CASSQVSRGDTQYF; DNA: TGTGCCAGCAGCCAAGTCTCTCGCGGAGATACGCAGTATTTT
J: TRBJ2-7; V: TRBV3-1/TRBV3-2; D: TRBD1; size: .; CDR3: CASSLGQPNYEQYF; DNA: TGTGCCAGCAGCCTGGGACAGCCCAACTACGAGCAGTACTTC
J: TRBJ2-5; V: TRBV7-2; D: .; size: .; CDR3: CASSPSAAQETQYF; DNA: TGTGCCAGCAGCCCGTCAGCGGCCCAAGAGACCCAGTACTTC
J: TRBJ2-2; V: TRBV4-3; D: .; size: .; CDR3: CASSQGDRLAGELFF; DNA: TGCGCCAGCAGCCAAGGGGATCGACTAGCCGGGGAGCTGTTTTTT
J: TRBJ2-7; V: TRBV28; D: TRBD1; size: .; CDR3: CASTHPRGTGSYEQYF; DNA: TGTGCCAGCACCCACCCAAGGGGGACAGGGTCCTACGAGCAGTACTTC
J: TRBJ1-5; V: TRBV3-1/TRBV3-2; D: .; size: .; CDR3: CASSPDGDSNQPQHF; DNA: TGTGCCAGCAGCCCGGACGGGGATAGCAATCAGCCCCAGCATTTT
J: TRBJ2-1; V: TRBV5-1; D: .; size: once; CDR3: CASSSTRRDYNEQFF; DNA: TGCGCCAGCAGCTCCACAAGGCGGGATTACAATGAGCAGTTCTTC
J: TRBJ2-7; V: TRBV28; D: TRBD2; size: .; CDR3: CASRQTGGGSSYEQYF; DNA: TGTGCCAGCAGACAGACCGGCGGGGGGAGCTCCTACGAGCAGTACTTC
J: TRBJ2-3; V: TRBV14; D: TRBD2; size: .; CDR3: CASSRGLPTDTQYF; DNA: TGTGCCAGCAGCCGGGGACTACCCACAGATACGCAGTATTTT